Each of the 15 T cell receptor beta chains below was sequenced from the same sample in a study of CD8 T cells in Susac syndrome (dated 2019 in TCRdb). The library relied on the immunoSEQ multiplex PCR assay. RNA was extracted using the RNeasy kit, and about 0.5 to 1 ug of the RNA was reverse transcribed with random hexamers. The public reads were run again by TCRdb, first through fastp at Q25 and then through MiXCR, and only productive beta chains were kept. Identical CDR3 proteins give one entry, which carries the most common genes and DNA. For this sample the table gives roughly 180,000 distinct CDR3 sequences, of which about 93% were detected only once. The top ten clones comprise roughly 0.097% of the sample. The material sequenced was CD4+ T cells from PBMCs. These receptors all come from a human donor with multiple sclerosis.

The chain carries TRBV4-1 and TRBJ1-1, with D unclear. From germline, CDR1 is MGHRA and CDR2 YSYEKL. Trimming shortened V by 1 base and J by 8 bases, and 11 bases separated the two germline ends. The CDR3 runs to 13 residues. The CDR3 reads CASSQVPSAEAFF. The CDR3 bases are TGCGCCAGCAGCCAAGTGCCCTCGGCAGAAGCTTTCTTT.

V usage is TRBV7-8 and J usage is TRBJ1-4; 8 nucleotides match TRBD1. V lost 4 bases, J lost 5 bases, and 6 bases stayed unmatched. This CDR3 has 15 amino acids. CDR1 SGHVS and CDR2 FQNEAQ come from the germline V gene. CDR3 in amino acids: CASSSRQGLNEKLFF. The DNA of the CDR3 is TGTGCCAGCAGCTCGAGACAGGGGCTAAATGAAAAACTGTTTTTT.

The rearrangement uses TRBV6-1 and TRBJ1-1, with 7 bases matching TRBD1. The CDR3 covers 14 residues. J was trimmed by 3 bases and V by 6 bases; bases with no gene match: 7. Germline V gene lookup returns CDR1 MNHNS and CDR2 SASEGT. CDR3 loop: CASRGPGQYTEAFF. CDR3 DNA sequence: TGTGCCAGCAGAGGACCGGGACAGTACACTGAAGCTTTCTTT.

The chain has TRBV7-9 and TRBJ2-5, with 10 bases matching TRBD2. J gave up 2 bases and V 1 base, and 4 bases lay outside the gene matches. Germline V CDR1 and CDR2: SEHNR, FQNEAQ (reference sequence). The CDR3 extends over 16 amino acids. The CDR3 DNA reads TGTGCCAGCAGCTTAGGGAGGACTAGCGGACAAGAGACCCAGTACTTC. Residues: CASSLGRTSGQETQYF.

The rearrangement uses TRBV11-2 and TRBJ1-2; perhaps TRBD1 as D (6 bases). The V and J ends lost 5 bases and 4 bases respectively, with 29 bases between them. The CDR3 loop spans 19 amino acids. Germline V lookup: CDR1 SGHAT, CDR2 FQNNGV. The CDR3 coding sequence is TGTGCCAGCAGCCTATCCCTTTCAGGGGTTTCCACCCGGGTCTATGGCTACACCTTC. It encodes CASSLSLSGVSTRVYGYTF.

The chain carries TRBV30 and TRBJ1-2; no definite D call. The CDR3 is 12 residues long. Between the trimmed V and J ends, which lost 2 bases and 4 bases, there was a span of 8 bases. Germline CDR1 reads GTSNPN; CDR2 reads SVGIG (reference sequence). The CDR3 region has the DNA TGTGCCTGGAGTCGGGAAGCCTATGGCTACACCTTC. Amino acids: CAWSREAYGYTF.

V gene TRBV5-6 combines with J gene TRBJ2-2; D may be TRBD2 (5 bases). Trimming shortened V by 3 bases and J by 4 bases, and 7 bases separated the two germline ends. This CDR3 contains 13 residues. Germline values: CDR1 SGHDT, CDR2 YYEEEE. CDR3 residues: CASSWTGTGELFF. Written as DNA, the CDR3 is TGTGCCAGCAGCTGGACTGGCACCGGGGAGCTGTTTTTT. The full variable domain, rest sourced from reference TRBV5-6 and TRBJ2-2, is DAGVTQSPTHLIKTRGQQVTLRCSPKSGHDTVSWYQQALGQGPQFIFQYYEEEERQRGNFPDRFSGHQFPNYSSELNVNALLLGDSALYLCASSWTGTGELFFGEGSRLTVL.

This rearrangement joins TRBV27 to TRBJ2-7, with D possibly matching TRBD2 (6 bases). Trimming removed 3 bases from V and 6 bases from J, with 6 bases in between. The germline V gene encodes CDR1 MNHEY and CDR2 SMNVEV (reference sequence). The CDR3 length is 11 residues. CDR3 DNA: TGTGCCAGCAGTTTGCGGGGCGAGCAGTACTTC. It specifies CASSLRGEQYF.

The CDR3: CASRSSPAGAFF. Written as DNA, the CDR3 is TGTGCCAGCAGATCAAGCCCGGCGGGAGCTTTCTTT. This chain connects TRBV28 to TRBJ1-1; no clear D gene. This CDR3 spans 12 amino acids. The V and J ends lost 6 bases and 10 bases respectively, with 15 bases between them. The V gene's germline CDR1 is MDHEN and CDR2 SYDVKM.

The CDR3, as DNA: TGTGCCTGGAGACTGGGGCCTGAAGCTTTCTTT. As protein: CAWRLGPEAFF. The genes are TRBV30 and TRBJ1-1; D possibly corresponds to TRBD1 (5 bases). The germline CDR1 and CDR2 sequences are GTSNPN and SVGIG (reference sequence). V was pared by 3 bases and J by 6 bases, with 8 bases between. The CDR3 extends over 11 amino acids. Combining the CDR3 with reference TRBV30 and TRBJ1-1 gives the whole variable domain SQTIHQWPATLVQPVGSPLSLECTVEGTSNPNLYWYRQAAGRGLQLLFYSVGIGQISSEVPQNLSASRPQDRQFILSSKKLLLSDSGFYLCAWRLGPEAFFGQGTRLTVV.

V usage is TRBV12-3 or TRBV12-4 and J usage is TRBJ2-6; D may match TRBD1 or TRBD2 (5 bases each). The V gene lost 10 bases and the J gene lost 11 bases, with 21 bases spanning the gap. The CDR3 extends over 14 amino acids. CDR3 residues: CATHKSGTSYVLTF. As DNA, the CDR3 is TGTGCCACCCATAAATCCGGGACCTCCTACGTCCTGACTTTC.

This rearrangement joins TRBV6-2 or TRBV6-3 to TRBJ2-1; tentative D call: TRBD2 (6 bases). V lost 2 bases and J 2 bases, leaving 10 bases between the germline ends. The CDR3 has 15 residues. CDR1 and CDR2 (germline): MNHEY, SVGEGT. In DNA, the CDR3 is TGTGCCAGCAGTTACGGCCGGGAGCCCTACAATGAGCAGTTCTTC. Amino acid sequence: CASSYGREPYNEQFF.

The chain has TRBV9 and TRBJ2-1, with 10 nucleotides matching TRBD1. Trimming cost V 0 bases and J 5 bases; bases outside gene matches: 5. The CDR3 has 16 residues. The germline V gene encodes CDR1 SGDLS and CDR2 YYNGEE. The CDR3 here is CASSVVGTGANNEQFF. CDR3 DNA: TGTGCCAGCAGCGTAGTAGGGACAGGGGCTAACAATGAGCAGTTCTTC.

V is TRBV7-9 and J is TRBJ2-1; D ambiguous. V was clipped by 3 bases and J by 8 bases, with 11 bases between them. CDR3 size: 13 residues. Germline V gene sequence: CDR1 SEHNR, CDR2 FQNEAQ (reference sequence). The CDR3 DNA is TGTGCCAGCAGCTTGGCTGGGCCCGATGAGCAGTTCTTC. Translating it yields CASSLAGPDEQFF. The whole variable domain, remainder taken from reference TRBV7-9 and TRBJ2-1, is DTGVSQNPRHKITKRGQNVTFRCDPISEHNRLYWYRQTLGQGPEFLTYFQNEAQLEKSRLLSDRFSAERPKGSFSTLEIQRTEQGDSAMYLCASSLAGPDEQFFGPGTRLTVL.

V gene TRBV6-2 or TRBV6-3 combines with J gene TRBJ2-7; D not resolved. The CDR3 loop spans 13 amino acids. Germline CDR1 reads MNHEY; CDR2 reads SVGEGT. V was shortened by 7 bases and J by 4 bases, with 14 bases between the two germline ends. The DNA for the CDR3 is TGTGCCAGCAAATCAGGACCACTATACGAGCAGTACTTC. Amino acids: CASKSGPLYEQYF.